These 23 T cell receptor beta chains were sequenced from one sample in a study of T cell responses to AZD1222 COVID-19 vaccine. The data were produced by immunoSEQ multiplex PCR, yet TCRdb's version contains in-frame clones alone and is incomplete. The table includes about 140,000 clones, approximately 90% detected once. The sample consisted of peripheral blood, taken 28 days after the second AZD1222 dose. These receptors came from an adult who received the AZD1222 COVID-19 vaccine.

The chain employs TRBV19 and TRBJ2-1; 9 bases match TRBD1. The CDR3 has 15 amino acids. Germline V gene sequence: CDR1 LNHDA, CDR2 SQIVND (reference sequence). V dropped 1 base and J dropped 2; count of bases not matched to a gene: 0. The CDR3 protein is CASSIGDRAYNEQFF. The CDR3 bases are TGTGCCAGTAGTATAGGGGACAGGGCCTACAATGAGCAGTTCTTC.

CDR3 bases: TGTGCCAGCTCACTTACACAAAGTGATTACTCCTACGAGCAGTACTTC. The encoded protein is CASSLTQSDYSYEQYF. The chain recombines TRBV18 with TRBJ2-7; no firm D call. The V end lost 4 bases, the J end lost 0 bases, and 16 bases lay between the germline ends. The CDR3 spans 16 residues. CDR1 and CDR2 (germline): KGHSH, LQKENI.

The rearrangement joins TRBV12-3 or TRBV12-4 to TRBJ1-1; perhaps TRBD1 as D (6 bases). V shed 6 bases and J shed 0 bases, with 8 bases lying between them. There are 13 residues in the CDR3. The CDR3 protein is CASSGQLNTEAFF. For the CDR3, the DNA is TGTGCCAGCAGCGGACAGCTGAACACTGAAGCTTTCTTT.

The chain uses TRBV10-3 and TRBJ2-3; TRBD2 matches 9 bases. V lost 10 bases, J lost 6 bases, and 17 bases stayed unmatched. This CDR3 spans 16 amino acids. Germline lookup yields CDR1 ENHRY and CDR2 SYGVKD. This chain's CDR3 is CATTMNLAGMADTQYF. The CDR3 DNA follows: TGTGCCACCACAATGAACCTAGCGGGAATGGCGGATACGCAGTATTTT.

DNA of the CDR3: TGTGCCAGCAGTGAAATATTCCGGGACGGCTATGGCTACACCTTC. The encoded protein is CASSEIFRDGYGYTF. The chain links TRBV6-1 to TRBJ1-2, with D possibly matching TRBD1 (5 bases). The V gene's germline CDR1 is MNHNS and CDR2 SASEGT. This CDR3 region has 15 residues. V lost 2 bases and J lost 4, with 14 bases in between.

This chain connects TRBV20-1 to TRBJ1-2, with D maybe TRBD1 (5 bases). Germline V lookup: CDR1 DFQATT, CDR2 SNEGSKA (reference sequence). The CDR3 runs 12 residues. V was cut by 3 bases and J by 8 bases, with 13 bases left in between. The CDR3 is CSASNRGEGYTF. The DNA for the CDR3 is TGCAGTGCTAGTAATAGGGGAGAGGGCTACACCTTC.

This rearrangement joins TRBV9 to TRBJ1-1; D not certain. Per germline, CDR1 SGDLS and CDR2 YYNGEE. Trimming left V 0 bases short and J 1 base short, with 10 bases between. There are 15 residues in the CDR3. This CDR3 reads CASSVEMGGNTEAFF. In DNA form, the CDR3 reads TGTGCCAGCAGCGTAGAAATGGGAGGGAACACTGAAGCTTTCTTT.

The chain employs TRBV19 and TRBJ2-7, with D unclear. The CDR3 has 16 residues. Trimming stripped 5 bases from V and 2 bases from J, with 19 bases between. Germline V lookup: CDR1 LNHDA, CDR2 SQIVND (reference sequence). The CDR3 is CASSPLPDTPTYEQYF. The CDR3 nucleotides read TGTGCCAGTAGTCCCCTTCCCGACACCCCGACCTACGAGCAGTACTTC.

The CDR3 bases are TGCGCCAGCAGCCGGGGAAGGGACAACATGAACACTGAAGCTTTCTTT. It translates to CASSRGRDNMNTEAFF. V and J are TRBV5-1 and TRBJ1-1, with D possibly being TRBD1 (6 bases). From germline, CDR1 is SGHRS and CDR2 YFSETQ. CDR3 length equals 16 residues. V shed 4 bases and J shed 0 bases, with 16 bases lying between them.

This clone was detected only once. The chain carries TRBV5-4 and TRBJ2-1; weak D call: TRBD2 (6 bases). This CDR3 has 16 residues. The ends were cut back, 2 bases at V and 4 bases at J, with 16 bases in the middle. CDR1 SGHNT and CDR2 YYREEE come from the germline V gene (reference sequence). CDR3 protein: CASSFISGGFYNEQFF. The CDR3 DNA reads TGTGCCAGCAGCTTCATTAGCGGAGGGTTTTACAATGAGCAGTTCTTC.

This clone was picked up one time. DNA for the CDR3: TGTGCCAGCACCCAACCCGGGACAGGGACCTATGGCTACACCTTC. Amino acids: CASTQPGTGTYGYTF. The chain employs TRBV6-5 and TRBJ1-2; 9 bases map to TRBD1. The CDR3 consists of 15 residues. V lost 7 bases and J lost 4; bases outside the gene matches: 10. Germline assignment: CDR1 MNHEY and CDR2 SVGAGI.

DNA of the CDR3: TGTGCCAGTAGTATATTGCCCGGAGGGGGTCAGCCCCAGCATTTT. This codes for CASSILPGGGQPQHF. This chain links TRBV19 with TRBJ1-5, with TRBD1 as a possible D gene (6 bases). Trimming stripped 2 bases from V and 6 bases from J, with 14 bases between. Germline-derived CDR1 and CDR2 are LNHDA and SQIVND (reference sequence). The CDR3 runs to 15 residues. The full variable domain, completed using reference TRBV19 and TRBJ1-5, is DGGITQSPKYLFRKEGQNVTLSCEQNLNHDAMYWYRQDPGQGLRLIYYSQIVNDFQKGDIAEGYSVSREKKESFPLTVTSAQKNPTAFYLCASSILPGGGQPQHFGDGTRLSIL.

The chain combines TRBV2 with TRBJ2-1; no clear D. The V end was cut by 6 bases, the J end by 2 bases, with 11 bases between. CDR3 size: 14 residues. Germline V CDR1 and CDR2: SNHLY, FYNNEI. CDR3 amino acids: CASRLDRPYNEQFF. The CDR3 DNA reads TGTGCCAGCAGGTTGGACCGGCCCTACAATGAGCAGTTCTTC.

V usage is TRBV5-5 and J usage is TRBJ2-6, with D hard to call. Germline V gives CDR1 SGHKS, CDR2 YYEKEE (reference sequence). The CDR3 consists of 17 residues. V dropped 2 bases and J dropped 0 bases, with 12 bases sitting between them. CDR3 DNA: TGTGCCAGCAGCTTTACGGACCGATTCTCTGGGGCCAACGTCCTGACTTTC. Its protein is CASSFTDRFSGANVLTF.

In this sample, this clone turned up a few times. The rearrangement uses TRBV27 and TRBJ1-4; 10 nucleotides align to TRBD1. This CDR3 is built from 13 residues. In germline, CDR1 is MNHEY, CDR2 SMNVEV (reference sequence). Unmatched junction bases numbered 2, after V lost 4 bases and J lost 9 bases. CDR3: CASSSGQGKKLFF. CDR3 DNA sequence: TGTGCCAGCAGTTCGGGACAGGGGAAAAAACTGTTTTTT.

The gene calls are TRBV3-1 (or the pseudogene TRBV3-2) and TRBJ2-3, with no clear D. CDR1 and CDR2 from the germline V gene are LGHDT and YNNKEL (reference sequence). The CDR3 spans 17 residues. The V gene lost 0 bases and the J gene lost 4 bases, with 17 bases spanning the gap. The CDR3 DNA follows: TGTGCCAGCAGCCAAGAAAGGATGGATCTTGCTCCAGATACGCAGTATTTT. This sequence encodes CASSQERMDLAPDTQYF.

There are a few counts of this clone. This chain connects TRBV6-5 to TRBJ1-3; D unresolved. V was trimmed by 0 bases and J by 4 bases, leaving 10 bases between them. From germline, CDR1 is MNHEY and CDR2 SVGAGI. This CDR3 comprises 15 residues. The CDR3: CASSYSEGSGNTIYF. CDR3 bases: TGTGCCAGCAGTTACTCAGAGGGATCCGGAAACACCATATATTTT.

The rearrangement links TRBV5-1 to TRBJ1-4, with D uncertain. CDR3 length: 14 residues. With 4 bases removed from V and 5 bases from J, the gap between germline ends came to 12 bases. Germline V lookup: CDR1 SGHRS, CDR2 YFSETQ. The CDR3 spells CASSPGRSNEKLFF. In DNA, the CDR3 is TGCGCCAGCAGCCCCGGACGTAGCAATGAAAAACTGTTTTTT.

The CDR3 region is CASSSRTSGYNEQFF. CDR3 in DNA: TGTGCCAGCAGCTCAAGGACTAGCGGATACAATGAGCAGTTCTTC. This chain joins TRBV7-3 and TRBJ2-1; 10 bases are a match to TRBD2. CDR3 length equals 15 residues. The junction had 4 bases not matched to a gene; V was cut back by 4 bases and J by 4 bases. Germline CDR1 SGHTA, CDR2 FQGTGA. Filled out from reference TRBV7-3 and TRBJ2-1, the complete variable domain reads GAGVSQTPSNKVTEKGKYVELRCDPISGHTALYWYRQSLGQGPEFLIYFQGTGAADDSGLPNDRFFAVRPEGSVSTLKIQRTERGDSAVYLCASSSRTSGYNEQFFGPGTRLTVL.

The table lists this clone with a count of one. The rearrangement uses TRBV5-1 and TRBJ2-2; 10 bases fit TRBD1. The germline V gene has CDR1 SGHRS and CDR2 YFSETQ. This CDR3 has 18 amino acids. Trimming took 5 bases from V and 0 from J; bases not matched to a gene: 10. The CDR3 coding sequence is TGCGCCAGCAGTCAACGGGGGGACAGGGGTCCGAACACCGGGGAGCTGTTTTTT. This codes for CASSQRGDRGPNTGELFF.

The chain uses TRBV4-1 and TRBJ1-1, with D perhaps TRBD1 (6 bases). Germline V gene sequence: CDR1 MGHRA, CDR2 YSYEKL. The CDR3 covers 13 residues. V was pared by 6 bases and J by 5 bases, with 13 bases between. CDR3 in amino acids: CASRRGGETEAFF. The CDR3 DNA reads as TGCGCCAGCAGGAGAGGGGGGGAAACTGAAGCTTTCTTT.

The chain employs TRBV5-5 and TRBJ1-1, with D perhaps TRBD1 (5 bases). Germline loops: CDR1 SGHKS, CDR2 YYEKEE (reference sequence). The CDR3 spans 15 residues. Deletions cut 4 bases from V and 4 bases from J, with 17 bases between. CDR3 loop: CASSRLTGGSTEAFF. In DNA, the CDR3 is TGTGCCAGCAGCCGCCTTACTGGGGGGAGCACTGAAGCTTTCTTT.

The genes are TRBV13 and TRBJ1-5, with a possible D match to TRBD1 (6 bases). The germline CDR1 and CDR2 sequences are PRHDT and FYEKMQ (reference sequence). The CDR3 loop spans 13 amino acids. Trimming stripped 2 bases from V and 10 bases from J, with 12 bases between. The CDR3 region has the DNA TGTGCCAGCAGCTTAACAGGGAGAAAACCCCAGCATTTT. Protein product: CASSLTGRKPQHF.